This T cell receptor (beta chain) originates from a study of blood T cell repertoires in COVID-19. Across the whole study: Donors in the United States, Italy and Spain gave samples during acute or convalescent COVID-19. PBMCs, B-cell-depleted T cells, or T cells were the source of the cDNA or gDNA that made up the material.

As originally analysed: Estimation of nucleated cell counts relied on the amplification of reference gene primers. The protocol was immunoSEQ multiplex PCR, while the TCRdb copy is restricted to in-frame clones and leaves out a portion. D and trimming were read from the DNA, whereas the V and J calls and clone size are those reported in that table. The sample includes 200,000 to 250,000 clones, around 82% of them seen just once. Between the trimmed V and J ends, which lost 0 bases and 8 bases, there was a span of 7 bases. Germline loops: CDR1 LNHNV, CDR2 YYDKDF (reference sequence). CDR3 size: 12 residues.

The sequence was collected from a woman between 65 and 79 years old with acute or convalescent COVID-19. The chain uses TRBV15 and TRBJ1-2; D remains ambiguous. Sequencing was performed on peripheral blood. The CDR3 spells CATSRDDWGYTF. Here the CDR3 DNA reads TGTGCCACCAGCAGAGATGACTGGGGCTACACCTTC.